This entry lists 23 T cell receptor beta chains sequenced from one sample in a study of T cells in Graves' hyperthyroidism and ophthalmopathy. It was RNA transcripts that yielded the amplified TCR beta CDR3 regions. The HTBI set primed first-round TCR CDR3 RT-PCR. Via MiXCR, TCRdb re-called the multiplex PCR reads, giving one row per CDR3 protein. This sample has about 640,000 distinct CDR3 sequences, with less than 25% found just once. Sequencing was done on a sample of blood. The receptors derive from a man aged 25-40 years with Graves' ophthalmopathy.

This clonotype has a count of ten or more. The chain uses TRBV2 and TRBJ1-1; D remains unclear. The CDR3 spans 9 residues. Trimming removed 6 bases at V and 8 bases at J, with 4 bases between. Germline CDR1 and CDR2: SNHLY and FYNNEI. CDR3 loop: CASRGEAFF. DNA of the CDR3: TGTGCCAGCAGGGGAGAAGCTTTCTTT.

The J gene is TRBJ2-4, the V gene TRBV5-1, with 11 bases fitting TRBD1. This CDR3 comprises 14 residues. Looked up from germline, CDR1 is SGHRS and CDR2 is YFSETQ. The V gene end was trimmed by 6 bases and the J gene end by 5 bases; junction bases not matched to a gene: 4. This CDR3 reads CASTWGQGENIQYF. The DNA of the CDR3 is TGCGCCAGCACATGGGGACAGGGGGAAAACATTCAGTACTTC.

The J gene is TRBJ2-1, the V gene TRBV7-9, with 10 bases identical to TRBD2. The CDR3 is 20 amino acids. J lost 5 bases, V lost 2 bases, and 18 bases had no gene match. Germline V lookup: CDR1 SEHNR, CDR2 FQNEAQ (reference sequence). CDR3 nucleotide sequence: TGTGCCAGCAGCTTACGGAGACCCGTCCTGCTAGCGGGAGATCACAATGAGCAGTTCTTC. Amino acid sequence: CASSLRRPVLLAGDHNEQFF.

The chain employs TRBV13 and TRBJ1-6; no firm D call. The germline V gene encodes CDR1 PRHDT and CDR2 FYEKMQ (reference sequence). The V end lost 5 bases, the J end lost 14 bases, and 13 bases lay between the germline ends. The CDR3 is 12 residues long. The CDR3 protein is CASSNNARTLHF. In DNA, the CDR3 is TGTGCCAGCAGCAACAATGCAAGGACCCTCCACTTT. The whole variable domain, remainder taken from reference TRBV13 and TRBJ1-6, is AAGVIQSPRHLIKEKRETATLKCYPIPRHDTVYWYQQGPGQDPQFLISFYEKMQSDKGSIPDRFSAQQFSDYHSELNMSSLELGDSALYFCASSNNARTLHFGNGTRLTVT.

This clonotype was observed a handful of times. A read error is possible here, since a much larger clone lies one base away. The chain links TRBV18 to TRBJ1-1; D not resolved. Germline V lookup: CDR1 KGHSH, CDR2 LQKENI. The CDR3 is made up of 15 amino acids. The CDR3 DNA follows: TGTGCCAGCTCACCACCGTCGAATCTCAACACTGAAGCTTCCTTT. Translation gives CASSPPSNLNTEASF.

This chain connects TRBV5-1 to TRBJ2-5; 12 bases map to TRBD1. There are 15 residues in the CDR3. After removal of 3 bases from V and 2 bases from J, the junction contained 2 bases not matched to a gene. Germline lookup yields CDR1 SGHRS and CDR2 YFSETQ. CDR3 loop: CASSSGQGAQETQYF. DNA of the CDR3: TGCGCCAGCAGCTCGGGACAGGGGGCTCAAGAGACCCAGTACTTC.

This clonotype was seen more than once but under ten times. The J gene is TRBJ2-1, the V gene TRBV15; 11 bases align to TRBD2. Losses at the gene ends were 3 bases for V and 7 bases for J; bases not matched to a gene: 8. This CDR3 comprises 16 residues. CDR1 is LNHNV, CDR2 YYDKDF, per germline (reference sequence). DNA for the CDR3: TGTGCCACCAGCAGCCTAACTAGCGGGAGTATAAATGAGCAGTTCTTC. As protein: CATSSLTSGSINEQFF.

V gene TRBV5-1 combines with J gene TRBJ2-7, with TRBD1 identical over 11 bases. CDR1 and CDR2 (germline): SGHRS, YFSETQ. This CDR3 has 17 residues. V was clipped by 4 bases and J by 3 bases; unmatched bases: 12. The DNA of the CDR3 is TGCGCCAGCAGCCTCGGGGGGACAGGGGGGGCAAACTACGAGCAGTACTTC. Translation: CASSLGGTGGANYEQYF.

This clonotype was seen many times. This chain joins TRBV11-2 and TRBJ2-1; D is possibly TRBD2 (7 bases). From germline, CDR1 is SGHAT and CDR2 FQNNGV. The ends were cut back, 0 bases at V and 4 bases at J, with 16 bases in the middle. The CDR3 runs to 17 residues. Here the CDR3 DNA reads TGTGCCAGCAGCTTAGAGGGAGGGACAAAAACATACAATGAGCAGTTCTTC. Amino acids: CASSLEGGTKTYNEQFF. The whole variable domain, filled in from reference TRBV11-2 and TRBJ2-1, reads EAGVAQSPRYKIIEKRQSVAFWCNPISGHATLYWYQQILGQGPKLLIQFQNNGVVDDSQLPKDRFSAERLKGVDSTLKIQPAKLEDSAVYLCASSLEGGTKTYNEQFFGPGTRLTVL.

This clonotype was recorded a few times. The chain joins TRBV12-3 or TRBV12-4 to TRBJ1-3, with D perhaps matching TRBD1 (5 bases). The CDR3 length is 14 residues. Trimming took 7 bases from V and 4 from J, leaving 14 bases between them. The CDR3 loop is CASTFSGRGNTIYF. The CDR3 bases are TGTGCCAGCACCTTCTCGGGACGGGGAAACACCATATATTTT.

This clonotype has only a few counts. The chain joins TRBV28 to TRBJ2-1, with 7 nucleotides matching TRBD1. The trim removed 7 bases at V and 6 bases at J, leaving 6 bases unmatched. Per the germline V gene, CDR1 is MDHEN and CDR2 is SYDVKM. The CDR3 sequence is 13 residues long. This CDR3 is CASKGTVLNEQFF. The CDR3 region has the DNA TGTGCCAGCAAGGGGACAGTCCTCAATGAGCAGTTCTTC. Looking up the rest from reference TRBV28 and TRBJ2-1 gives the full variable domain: DVKVTQSSRYLVKRTGEKVFLECVQDMDHENMFWYRQDPGLGLRLIYFSYDVKMKEKGDIPEGYSVSREKKERFSLILESASTNQTSMYLCASKGTVLNEQFFGPGTRLTVL.

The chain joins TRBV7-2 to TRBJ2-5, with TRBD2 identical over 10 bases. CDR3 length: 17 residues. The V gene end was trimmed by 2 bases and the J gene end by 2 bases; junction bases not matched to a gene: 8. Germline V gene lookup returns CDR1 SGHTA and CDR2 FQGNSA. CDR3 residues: CASSLQVSSGRQETQYF. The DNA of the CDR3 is TGTGCCAGCAGCTTACAGGTTTCTAGCGGGAGACAAGAGACCCAGTACTTC.

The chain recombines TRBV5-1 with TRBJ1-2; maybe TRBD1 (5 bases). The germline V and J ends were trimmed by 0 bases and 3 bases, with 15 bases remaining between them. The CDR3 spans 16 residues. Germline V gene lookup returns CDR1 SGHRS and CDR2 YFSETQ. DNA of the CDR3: TGCGCCAGCAGCTTGGCCACACAGGAAGCTTACTATGGCTACACCTTC. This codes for CASSLATQEAYYGYTF.

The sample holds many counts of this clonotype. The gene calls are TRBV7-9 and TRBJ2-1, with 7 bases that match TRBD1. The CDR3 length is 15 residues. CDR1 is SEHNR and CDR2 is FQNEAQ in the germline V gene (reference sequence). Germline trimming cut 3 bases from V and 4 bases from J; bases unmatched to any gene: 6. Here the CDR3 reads CASSFGQVEYNEQFF. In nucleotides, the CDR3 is TGTGCCAGCAGCTTCGGACAGGTCGAATACAATGAGCAGTTCTTC. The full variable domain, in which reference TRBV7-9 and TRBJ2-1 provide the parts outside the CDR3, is DTGVSQNPRHKITKRGQNVTFRCDPISEHNRLYWYRQTLGQGPEFLTYFQNEAQLEKSRLLSDRFSAERPKGSFSTLEIQRTEQGDSAMYLCASSFGQVEYNEQFFGPGTRLTVL.

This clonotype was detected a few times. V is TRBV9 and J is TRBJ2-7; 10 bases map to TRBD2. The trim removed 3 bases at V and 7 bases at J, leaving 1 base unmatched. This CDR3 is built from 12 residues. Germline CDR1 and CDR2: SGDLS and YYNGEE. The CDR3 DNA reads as TGTGCCAGCAGCGGGACTAGCGGAGAGCAGTACTTC. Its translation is CASSGTSGEQYF.

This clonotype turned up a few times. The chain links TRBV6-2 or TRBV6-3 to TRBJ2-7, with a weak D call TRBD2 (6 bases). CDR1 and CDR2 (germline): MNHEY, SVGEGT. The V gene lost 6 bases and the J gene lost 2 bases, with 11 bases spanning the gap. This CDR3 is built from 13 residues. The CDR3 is CASRDGLTYEQYF. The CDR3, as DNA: TGTGCCAGCAGGGACGGACTAACCTACGAGCAGTACTTC.

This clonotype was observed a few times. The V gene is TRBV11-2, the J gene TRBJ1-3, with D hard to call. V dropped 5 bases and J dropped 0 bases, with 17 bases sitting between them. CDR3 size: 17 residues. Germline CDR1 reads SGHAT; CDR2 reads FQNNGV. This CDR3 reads CASSRASSGSSGNTIYF. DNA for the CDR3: TGTGCCAGCAGCCGTGCCTCCAGTGGATCCTCTGGAAACACCATATATTTT.

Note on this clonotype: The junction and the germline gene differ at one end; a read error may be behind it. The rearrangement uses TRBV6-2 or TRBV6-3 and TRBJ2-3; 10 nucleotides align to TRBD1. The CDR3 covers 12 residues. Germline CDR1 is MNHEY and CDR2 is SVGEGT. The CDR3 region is CAGSYGTGAQYF. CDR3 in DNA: TGTGCCGGCAGTTACGGGACAGGGGCGCAGTATTTT.

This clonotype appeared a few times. The CDR3 here is CASSPPEGLNTGELFF. CDR3 nucleotide sequence: TGTGCCAGCAGTCCTCCCGAGGGGTTGAACACCGGGGAGCTGTTTTTT. V is TRBV12-3 or TRBV12-4 and J is TRBJ2-2, with D perhaps TRBD1 or TRBD2 (5 bases each). The V gene lost 5 bases and the J gene lost 1 base, with 14 bases spanning the gap. This CDR3 is 16 amino acids long.

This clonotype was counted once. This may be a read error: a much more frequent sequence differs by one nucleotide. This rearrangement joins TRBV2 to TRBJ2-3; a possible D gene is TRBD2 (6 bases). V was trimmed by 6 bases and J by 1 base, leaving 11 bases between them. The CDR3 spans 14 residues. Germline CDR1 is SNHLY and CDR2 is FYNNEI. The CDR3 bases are TGTGCCAGCAGGGGGGACTTCGGCACAGATACGCAGTATTTT. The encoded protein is CASRGDFGTDTQYF.

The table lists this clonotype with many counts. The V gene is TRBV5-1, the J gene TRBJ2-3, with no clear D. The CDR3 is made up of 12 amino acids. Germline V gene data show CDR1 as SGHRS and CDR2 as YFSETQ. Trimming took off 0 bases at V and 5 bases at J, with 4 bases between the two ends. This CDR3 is CASSLEEDTQYF. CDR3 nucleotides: TGCGCCAGCAGCTTGGAAGAAGATACGCAGTATTTT. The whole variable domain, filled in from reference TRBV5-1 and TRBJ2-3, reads KAGVTQTPRYLIKTRGQQVTLSCSPISGHRSVSWYQQTPGQGLQFLFEYFSETQRNKGNFPGRFSGRQFSNSRSEMNVSTLELGDSALYLCASSLEEDTQYFGPGTRLTVL.

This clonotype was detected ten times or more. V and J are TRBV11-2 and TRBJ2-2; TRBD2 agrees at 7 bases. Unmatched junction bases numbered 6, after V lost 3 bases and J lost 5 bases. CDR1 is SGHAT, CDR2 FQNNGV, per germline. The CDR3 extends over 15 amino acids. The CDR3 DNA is TGTGCCAGCAGCTTGACGGGACTATTGACCGGGGAGCTGTTTTTT. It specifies CASSLTGLLTGELFF.

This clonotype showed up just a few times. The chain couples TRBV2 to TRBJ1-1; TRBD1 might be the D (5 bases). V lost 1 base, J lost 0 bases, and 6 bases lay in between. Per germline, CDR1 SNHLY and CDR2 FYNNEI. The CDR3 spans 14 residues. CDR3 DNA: TGTGCCAGCAGTGAAGGGGGCCTGAACACTGAAGCTTTCTTT. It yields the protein CASSEGGLNTEAFF.